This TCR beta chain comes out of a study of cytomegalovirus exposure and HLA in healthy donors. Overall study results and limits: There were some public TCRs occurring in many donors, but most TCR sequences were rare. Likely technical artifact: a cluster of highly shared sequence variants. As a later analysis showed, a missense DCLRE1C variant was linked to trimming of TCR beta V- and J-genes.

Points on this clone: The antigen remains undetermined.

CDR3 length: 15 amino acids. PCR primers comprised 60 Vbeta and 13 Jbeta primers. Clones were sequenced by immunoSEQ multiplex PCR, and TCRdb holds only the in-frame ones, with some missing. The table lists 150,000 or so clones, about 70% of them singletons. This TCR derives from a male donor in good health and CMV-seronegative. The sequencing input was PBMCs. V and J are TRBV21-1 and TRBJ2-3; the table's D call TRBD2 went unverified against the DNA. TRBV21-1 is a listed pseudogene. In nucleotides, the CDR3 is TGTGCCAGCAGCAAAGTGCGGGGGGCCGCAGATACGCAGTATTTT. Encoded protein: CASSKVRGAADTQYF.